A single sample is the source of the 21 T cell receptor beta chains below, sequenced in a study of T cell responses to AZD1222 COVID-19 vaccine. Here immunoSEQ multiplex PCR was the method, and the copy in TCRdb shows in-frame clones only, minus some. The sample includes approximately 140,000 clones, about 94% of them seen just once. Sequenced material: peripheral blood, taken on day 0 of AZD1222 vaccination. The receptors were sampled from an adult in good health.

The genes are TRBV6-5 and TRBJ1-2; 7 positions match TRBD1. The CDR3 length is 11 residues. The germline V gene has CDR1 MNHEY and CDR2 SVGAGI. CDR3 nucleotide sequence: TGTGGATCCGGGACAGTTTATGGCTACACCTTC. Translating it yields CGSGTVYGYTF.

The V and J genes are TRBV20-1 and TRBJ2-7; no clear D gene. Trimming removed 5 bases from V and 3 bases from J, with 5 bases in between. The CDR3 consists of 10 residues. CDR1 and CDR2 (germline): DFQATT, SNEGSKA (reference sequence). The CDR3 DNA sequence: TGCAGTGCTGGGGACTACGAGCAGTACTTC. Its protein product is CSAGDYEQYF.

This chain connects TRBV18 to TRBJ1-2, with unresolved D. Germline V gene lookup returns CDR1 KGHSH and CDR2 LQKENI. Trimming pared 2 bases from V and 2 bases from J, leaving 6 bases between. The CDR3 runs to 13 residues. Here the CDR3 reads CASSPDKNYGYTF. CDR3 nucleotide sequence: TGTGCCAGCTCACCAGACAAAAACTATGGCTACACCTTC.

The rearrangement links TRBV5-4 to TRBJ2-7; 7 nucleotides align to TRBD2. CDR1 SGHNT and CDR2 YYREEE come from the germline V gene (reference sequence). Trimming cost V 2 bases and J 7 bases; bases outside gene matches: 9. This CDR3 is built from 14 residues. CDR3 amino acids: CASSLTTGGIEQYF. CDR3 sequence (DNA): TGTGCCAGCAGCTTAACAACGGGAGGTATAGAGCAGTACTTC.

This clone was observed a single time. This chain uses TRBV5-1 with TRBJ2-1; TRBD2 agrees at 16 bases. V was pared by 4 bases and J by 8 bases, with 6 bases of the junction left unmatched. CDR1 and CDR2 from the germline V gene are SGHRS and YFSETQ. The CDR3 runs 16 residues. CDR3 DNA: TGCGCCAGCAGCATCGGGACTAGCGGGAGGGTCTATGAGCAGTTCTTC. Amino acid sequence: CASSIGTSGRVYEQFF.

This chain joins TRBV5-1 and TRBJ2-3; 7 nucleotides line up with TRBD1. With V trimmed by 4 bases and J by 4 bases, 3 bases remained unmatched. Germline CDR1 and CDR2: SGHRS and YFSETQ. This CDR3 region has 13 residues. The CDR3 protein is CASSQGQSDTQYF. CDR3 bases: TGCGCCAGCAGCCAGGGACAGTCAGATACGCAGTATTTT.

This clone was detected once. This chain joins TRBV5-1 and TRBJ1-1, with TRBD1 identical over 7 bases. Germline V lookup: CDR1 SGHRS, CDR2 YFSETQ. This CDR3 comprises 14 residues. The ends lost 7 bases at V and 0 bases at J; junction bases unmatched: 6. CDR3 DNA: TGCGCCAGCCAGGAACAGGGGATGAACACTGAAGCTTTCTTT. Translated, it gives CASQEQGMNTEAFF.

The chain combines TRBV6-2 or TRBV6-3 with TRBJ2-1; a possible D gene is TRBD2 (5 bases). This CDR3 has 12 residues. CDR1 and CDR2 from the germline V gene are MNHEY and SVGEGT. V was pared by 4 bases and J by 9 bases, with 10 bases between. CDR3 in amino acids: CASSSGGLEQFF. In DNA form, the CDR3 reads TGTGCCAGCAGTTCTGGCGGGCTTGAGCAGTTCTTC.

V and J are TRBV6-6 and TRBJ1-1, with 8 bases identical to TRBD1. This CDR3 has 16 residues. Per germline, CDR1 MNHNY and CDR2 SVGAGI (reference sequence). J lost 0 bases, V lost 2 bases, and 5 bases had no gene match. The CDR3 here is CASSYTETGVNTEAFF. CDR3 bases: TGTGCCAGCAGTTACACCGAGACAGGGGTGAACACTGAAGCTTTCTTT.

This chain joins TRBV11-2 and TRBJ1-1; 9 nucleotides line up with TRBD1. V lost 2 bases to trimming and J lost 6 bases; unmatched junction nucleotides: 4. CDR1 is SGHAT, CDR2 FQNNGV, per germline. The CDR3 has 14 residues. Here the CDR3 DNA reads TGTGCCAGCAGCTTAAACACAGGGGGCCCTGAAGCTTTCTTT. Translation: CASSLNTGGPEAFF.

The V and J genes are TRBV12-3 or TRBV12-4 and TRBJ2-7; 7 nucleotides match TRBD1. The CDR3 sequence is 13 residues long. The ends lost 7 bases at V and 3 bases at J; junction bases unmatched: 6. For the CDR3, the DNA is TGTGCCAGCACAAAATCAGGGGGCTACGAGCAGTACTTC. Translation gives CASTKSGGYEQYF.

V gene TRBV11-2 combines with J gene TRBJ2-1; tentative D call: TRBD2 (5 bases). The CDR3 is 14 residues long. Germline values: CDR1 SGHAT, CDR2 FQNNGV. V was shortened by 2 bases and J by 10 bases, with 15 bases between the two germline ends. CDR3 loop: CASSLSLAAQEQFF. CDR3 DNA sequence: TGTGCCAGCAGCTTATCGCTAGCCGCGCAGGAGCAGTTCTTC.

This clone was detected only once. The genes are TRBV2 and TRBJ1-1; D uncertain. The CDR3 has 12 residues. V was trimmed by 6 bases and J by 3 bases, leaving 8 bases between them. Germline V gene lookup returns CDR1 SNHLY and CDR2 FYNNEI. The CDR3 DNA reads as TGTGCCAGCAGCGACGGGGACACTGAAGCTTTCTTT. This sequence encodes CASSDGDTEAFF.

The chain joins TRBV5-4 to TRBJ1-1, with D possibly matching TRBD1 (5 bases). V was pared by 2 bases and J by 1 base, with 9 bases between. The CDR3 has 14 residues. The germline V gene encodes CDR1 SGHNT and CDR2 YYREEE (reference sequence). The CDR3: CASSLRQPNTEAFF. CDR3 in DNA: TGTGCCAGCAGCTTACGACAGCCGAACACTGAAGCTTTCTTT. The full variable domain, in which reference TRBV5-4 and TRBJ1-1 provide the parts outside the CDR3, is ETGVTQSPTHLIKTRGQQVTLRCSSQSGHNTVSWYQQALGQGPQFIFQYYREEENGRGNFPPRFSGLQFPNYSSELNVNALELDDSALYLCASSLRQPNTEAFFGQGTRLTVV.

CDR3 bases: TGTGCCAGCAGCCCCGGGACAGGGAAGGAAAAACTGTTTTTT. Translating gives CASSPGTGKEKLFF. The chain combines TRBV11-2 with TRBJ1-4; 9 bases map to TRBD1. The J segment lost 8 bases and the V segment lost 5 bases, leaving 6 bases of the junction unmatched. The CDR3 consists of 14 residues. Germline CDR1 SGHAT, CDR2 FQNNGV.

This clone was detected only once. This chain joins TRBV5-1 and TRBJ2-5; no definite D call. Germline assignment: CDR1 SGHRS and CDR2 YFSETQ. Trimming cost V 9 bases and J 6 bases, with 9 bases left between them. The CDR3 consists of 10 residues. CDR3 bases: TGCGCCAACGTTTCGAAGACCCAGTACTTC. Its translation is CANVSKTQYF.

This clone was observed once. This rearrangement joins TRBV11-2 to TRBJ2-1; the D is unclear. Germline CDR1 is SGHAT and CDR2 is FQNNGV. Trimming removed 5 bases from V and 6 bases from J, with 8 bases in between. The CDR3 has 12 residues. The DNA of the CDR3 is TGTGCCAGCAGCCTGGTCCGCAATGAGCAGTTCTTC. Amino acids: CASSLVRNEQFF.

The chain joins TRBV12-5 to TRBJ1-1; weak D call: TRBD1 (5 bases). The CDR3 totals 15 residues. Deletions cut 1 base from V and 8 bases from J, with 17 bases between. Germline V gives CDR1 LGHNT, CDR2 FRNRAP. CDR3 sequence reads: CASGLGGSFGQEAFF. CDR3 DNA: TGTGCTAGTGGTTTGGGCGGTTCTTTCGGACAAGAAGCTTTCTTT.

The V gene is TRBV19, the J gene TRBJ2-2, with D perhaps matching TRBD1 (6 bases). The V end was cut by 6 bases, the J end by 5 bases, with 10 bases between. From germline, CDR1 is LNHDA and CDR2 SQIVND (reference sequence). The CDR3 sequence is 13 residues long. In DNA, the CDR3 is TGTGCCAGTAGCCGAGGACAGACCGGGGAGCTGTTTTTT. Its translation is CASSRGQTGELFF.

The rearrangement uses TRBV29-1 and TRBJ1-2, with 8 bases matching TRBD1. There are 13 residues in the CDR3. Germline V gene data show CDR1 as SQVTM and CDR2 as ANQGSEA. J was trimmed by 6 bases and V by 6 bases; bases with no gene match: 9. CDR3 sequence reads: CSVERTGPHGYTF. CDR3 DNA sequence: TGCAGCGTGGAACGGACAGGGCCCCATGGCTACACCTTC.

The chain couples TRBV27 to TRBJ2-7; 7 nucleotides agree with TRBD2. V dropped 3 bases and J dropped 6; count of bases not matched to a gene: 5. CDR1 MNHEY and CDR2 SMNVEV come from the germline V gene (reference sequence). The CDR3 covers 13 residues. The chain's CDR3 is CASSFLLAAEQYF. CDR3 in DNA: TGTGCCAGCAGTTTTTTGCTAGCGGCCGAGCAGTACTTC.